This T cell receptor (beta chain) was documented in a study of vaccination effects on CD4 cells after COVID-19 (dated 2022 in TCRdb). Turning to the overall study: Each participant got two doses of an mRNA SARS-CoV-2 vaccine, either BNT162b2 or mRNA-1273. In the study, cultures from other donors were sequenced using the Oncomine TCR Beta short-read assay on an Illumina iSeq 100. The study compared SARS-CoV-2 spike-specific CD4+ TCR repertoires before and after mRNA vaccination in COVID-19 convalescent patients and infection-naive vaccine recipients. A total of 10 COVID-19 convalescent patients and a handful of SARS-CoV-2-naive healthy vaccine recipients were included in the full study. Results the study describes overall, beyond this receptor: Among healthy vaccine recipients, nearly all vaccine-induced clones were SARS-CoV-2 mono-reactive, and only 1 of 255 was cross-reactive with common cold coronaviruses. Only a small number of convalescent patients were included, and no early post-infection timepoints were available, which limited the study. Marked clonal contraction was observed in both infection-induced and vaccine-induced clones at late post-vaccination timepoints, consistent with waning T cell responses.

In the ViraFEST assay, PBMC were stimulated with viral peptide pools, and antigen-specific CD4+ T cell clonotypes were then identified by expansion using TCR sequencing. After 10 to 11 days of culture, CD4+ T cells were isolated with the EasySep CD4+ T cell isolation kit. Negative nucleocapsid antibody results before and after vaccination confirmed that the healthy vaccine recipients had no prior SARS-CoV-2 infection. Roughly 1.9 million PBMC per well were cultured with around 9.8 ug/ml peptides in IMDM containing approximately 4.6% human AB serum, approximately 10 IU/ml IL-2 and gentamicin. Half of the culture medium was replaced with fresh IL-2-containing medium on days 3 and 7. Unless otherwise noted, each peptide stimulation condition was cultured in triplicate wells. Using Ficoll-Paque Plus gradient centrifugation, PBMC were separated from whole blood and then either used fresh or cryopreserved at -140C. Overlapping peptide pools spanned the spike proteins of SARS-CoV-2 and the common cold coronaviruses HCoV-NL63, HCoV-OC43 and HCoV-229E. Genomic DNA was extracted from cultured CD4+ T cells with the QIAamp micro DNA kit.

This clone showed up just a few times. Its antigen has not been determined. Per-base quality was not reported, and no clone a single base away is much larger than it. Receptor amplification or capture employed the immunoSEQ multiplex PCR assay. TCR beta CDR3 sequencing was performed on DNA from the cultured, isolated CD4+ T cells. The source study handled its data this way. Non-productive TCR sequences were removed, reads were trimmed to the CDR3 region, and CDR3s of at least 7 amino acids were retained. The MANAFEST web app was used to identify antigen-specific clonotypes by comparing expansion in peptide wells with expansion in reference cultures. For clones to be considered positive, expansion at FDR<0.05 versus reference and all other wells, an odds ratio above 5, and a frequency above 0.1% in two replicate wells were required. A clonotype was called cross-reactive if it was significantly expanded both in SARS-CoV-2 spike wells and in at least one common cold coronavirus spike condition. Using the stringdist R package, CDR3 similarity was measured by Levenshtein distance, and unrooted trees were constructed with ape in R 3.6.1. Here the immuneACCESS table is served through TCRdb, limited to in-frame sequences with V and J called. Missing clones are a known gap in these copies; in checked studies unresolved V genes cover under half, and the rest lacks a known reason. V and J calls and clone size are those listed in that table; D and trimming were worked out from the DNA. Here the sample has about 61,000 clones; roughly 80% occur a single time. Roughly 2.7% of the sample goes to the ten largest clones.

V is pruned by 8 bases and J by 8 bases, leaving 6 bases of the junction without a gene match. The CDR3 measures 12 amino acids from cysteine to phenylalanine. Only CDR3 DNA remains: 36 bases, in frame from the first base. From the germline V gene, CDR1 is MNHEY and CDR2 is SVGAGI. The sequence was obtained from a human donor who received a COVID-19 vaccine. Specimen: CD4+ T cells from PBMCs cultured with HCoV-229E spike peptides, collected before COVID-19 vaccination. The cell subset or site label, read with the paper, signifies: HCoV-229E spike overlapping peptide pool stimulation. The receptor chain draws on TRBV6-5 and TRBJ1-5; a stretch of 7 junction bases matches TRBD1. Read as DNA, the sequence is TGTGCCAGCGGGAGGGGGCTGGAGCCCCAGCATTTT. The resulting protein is CASGRGLEPQHF.